These 23 T cell receptor beta chains were all obtained from the same sample, sequenced in a study of T-cell reconstitution after alpha-beta-depleted transplantation in children (dated by TCRdb to 2015 to 2016). Explained via the paper, the treatment or condition label denotes: allogeneic hematopoietic cell transplantation with graft depleted of TCRalphabeta T cells and CD19 B cells. Library method: PCR. The sequencing machine was an Illumina HiSeq 2500. To normalize quantification of the TCRbeta repertoire, the TCR libraries were built with molecular barcoding that relied on unique molecular identifiers. TCRdb applied fastp at Q25 and MiXCR to the public reads, then kept only in-frame beta chains. Each entry merges the rows of one CDR3 protein and shows their most common DNA and genes. The sample yields about 200,000 distinct CDR3 sequences; 6.3% were counted once. Under 6% of the sample belongs to the ten largest clones.

The sample was PBMCs, taken before TCRalphabeta/CD19-depleted stem cell transplant. Every receptor here comes from a girl in the first two years of life with combined immunodeficiency, due to receive a stem cell transplant.

This clonotype appeared many times. V usage is TRBV3-1 and J usage is TRBJ2-3; perhaps TRBD2 as D (6 bases). CDR1 and CDR2 (germline): LGHDT, YNNKEL (reference sequence). The CDR3 is 16 residues long. V lost 5 bases and J 6 bases, leaving 21 bases between the germline ends. As DNA, the CDR3 is TGTGCCAGCAGCTCAACCCCTGGTGCCGGAGGGGATACGCAGTATTTT. It is translated as CASSSTPGAGGDTQYF.

This clonotype was seen ten or more times. The rearrangement uses TRBV7-2 and TRBJ2-7, with unresolved D. The germline gives CDR1 SGHTA, CDR2 FQGNSA. The V and J ends lost 6 bases and 3 bases respectively, with 15 bases between them. The CDR3 covers 14 residues. In DNA form, the CDR3 reads TGTGCCAGCAGTCCGTTAAATCCCTACTACGAGCAGTACTTC. This gives the protein CASSPLNPYYEQYF.

This clonotype has at least ten counts. V gene TRBV11-1 combines with J gene TRBJ1-1; 8 positions match TRBD1. With V trimmed by 6 bases and J by 3 bases, 6 bases remained unmatched. Germline V lookup: CDR1 SGHAT, CDR2 FQDESV (reference sequence). The CDR3 sequence is 14 residues long. CDR3: CASSWTGTDTEAFF. The CDR3 DNA reads as TGTGCCAGCAGTTGGACAGGGACGGACACTGAAGCTTTCTTT.

This clonotype was seen repeatedly, ten times or more. The chain links TRBV7-9 to TRBJ2-1; D ambiguous. V was shortened by 0 bases and J by 9 bases, with 12 bases between the two germline ends. From germline, CDR1 is SEHNR and CDR2 FQNEAQ (reference sequence). This CDR3 contains 14 residues. CDR3 sequence (DNA): TGTGCCAGCAGCTTAGCGATTCAGGCAGGTGAGCAGTTCTTC. It codes for CASSLAIQAGEQFF.

This clonotype came up many times. The genes are TRBV20-1 and TRBJ2-7; 8 bases line up with TRBD1. V was pared by 5 bases and J by 3 bases, with 15 bases of the junction left unmatched. This CDR3 has 16 residues. The V gene's germline CDR1 is DFQATT and CDR2 SNEGSKA (reference sequence). CDR3 sequence reads: CSALQPNRGSFYEQYF. CDR3 bases: TGCAGTGCTCTCCAACCTAACAGGGGGTCTTTCTACGAGCAGTACTTC.

This clonotype came up many times. V and J are TRBV2 and TRBJ2-1; 8 bases are shared with TRBD1. CDR3 length: 11 residues. J gave up 15 bases and V 7 bases, and 8 bases lay outside the gene matches. The germline V gene has CDR1 SNHLY and CDR2 FYNNEI. The CDR3 nucleotides read TGTGCCAGCACCCACGGGACAGGACCGTTCTTC. This sequence encodes CASTHGTGPFF.

This clonotype occurred once. CDR3 region: CASSPGHEQYF. The DNA of the CDR3 is TGTGCCAGCAGCCCCGGGCACGAGCAGTACTTC. This rearrangement joins TRBV4-2 to TRBJ2-7; no definite D call. Germline loops: CDR1 LGHNA, CDR2 YNFKEQ. V lost 4 bases and J lost 5, with 6 bases in between. CDR3 length: 11 amino acids.

This clonotype was counted ten times or more. The chain links TRBV7-8 to TRBJ2-2, with 7 bases matching TRBD1. Germline values: CDR1 SGHVS, CDR2 FQNEAQ. The V and J ends lost 5 bases and 8 bases, in that order; junction bases with no gene match: 14. This CDR3 is built from 16 residues. DNA of the CDR3: TGTGCCAGCAGCCTAGGGAGAGGGGGCAATTATGGGGAGCTGTTTTTT. Translated, it gives CASSLGRGGNYGELFF. Full variable domain (outside the CDR3, taken from reference TRBV7-8 and TRBJ2-2): GAGVSQSPRYKVAKRGQDVALRCDPISGHVSLFWYQQALGQGPEFLTYFQNEAQLDKSGLPSDRFFAERPEGSVSTLKIQRTQQEDSAVYLCASSLGRGGNYGELFFGEGSRLTVL.

This clonotype was found many times. This rearrangement joins TRBV2 to TRBJ2-3; D may match TRBD1 or TRBD2 (5 bases each). The CDR3 runs 17 residues. CDR1 and CDR2 from the germline V gene are SNHLY and FYNNEI. The V end lost 8 bases, the J end lost 7 bases, and 28 bases lay between the germline ends. The CDR3 DNA reads TGTGCCAGCGATGGGGATTCCGGGACCTCGTCAATGTATACGCAGTATTTT. This translates into CASDGDSGTSSMYTQYF. The full variable domain, completed using reference TRBV2 and TRBJ2-3, is EPEVTQTPSHQVTQMGQEVILRCVPISNHLYFYWYRQILGQKVEFLVSFYNNEISEKSEIFDDQFSVERPDGSNFTLKIRSTKLEDSAMYFCASDGDSGTSSMYTQYFGPGTRLTVL.

This clonotype has a count of ten or more. The chain is built from TRBV7-2 and TRBJ2-5; tentative D call: TRBD1 (6 bases). CDR1 and CDR2 (germline): SGHTA, FQGNSA. Trimming pared 4 bases from V and 1 base from J, leaving 13 bases between. The CDR3 loop spans 15 amino acids. This CDR3 reads CASSSYRVPQETQYF. In nucleotides, the CDR3 is TGTGCCAGCAGCTCATACAGGGTCCCCCAAGAGACCCAGTACTTC.

There are many counts of this clonotype. J is TRBJ2-3 and V is TRBV4-3, with D hard to call. The V end lost 0 bases, the J end lost 4 bases, and 8 bases lay between the germline ends. Germline CDR1 LGHNA, CDR2 YSLEER. This CDR3 contains 14 residues. CDR3: CASSQDPIADTQYF. The CDR3 DNA follows: TGCGCCAGCAGCCAAGATCCGATTGCAGATACGCAGTATTTT.

V gene TRBV20-1 combines with J gene TRBJ2-1; D not certain. Germline V lookup: CDR1 DFQATT, CDR2 SNEGSKA (reference sequence). The CDR3 length is 15 residues. The V and J ends lost 0 bases and 2 bases respectively, with 11 bases between them. The CDR3 reads CSARDLRDAYNEQFF. CDR3 DNA sequence: TGCAGTGCTAGAGATTTAAGGGATGCCTACAATGAGCAGTTCTTC.

This clonotype occurred many times. The rearrangement uses TRBV12-3 or TRBV12-4 and TRBJ1-2; the match to TRBD1 covers 7 bases. The junction had 2 bases not matched to a gene; V was cut back by 6 bases and J by 7 bases. This CDR3 is built from 11 residues. The DNA for the CDR3 is TGTGCCAGCAGAACAGGGGTTGGCTACACCTTC. This encodes CASRTGVGYTF.

This clonotype showed up many times. The chain joins TRBV29-1 to TRBJ1-1; D is possibly TRBD1 (5 bases). The germline V gene encodes CDR1 SQVTM and CDR2 ANQGSEA. This CDR3 has 13 residues. With 7 bases removed from V and 3 bases from J, the gap between germline ends came to 15 bases. The CDR3 sequence: CSAPEGRDTEAFF. CDR3 in DNA: TGCAGCGCGCCAGAGGGGCGGGACACTGAAGCTTTCTTT.

This clonotype came up many times. V gene TRBV20-1 combines with J gene TRBJ2-5, with D possibly TRBD1 on 6 matching bases. The germline V gene has CDR1 DFQATT and CDR2 SNEGSKA (reference sequence). V lost 0 bases and J 2 bases, leaving 16 bases between the germline ends. The CDR3 runs 16 residues. The CDR3 DNA reads TGCAGTGCTAGAGATTATGAGACAGGAGTACAAGAGACCCAGTACTTC. The encoded protein is CSARDYETGVQETQYF.

This clonotype was found many times. The chain employs TRBV7-9 and TRBJ2-1; no reliable D call. The CDR3 has 14 residues. The V gene lost 1 base and the J gene lost 8 bases, with 12 bases spanning the gap. CDR1 and CDR2 (germline): SEHNR, FQNEAQ (reference sequence). The CDR3 nucleotides read TGTGCCAGCAGCTTAGACGCCTCGTCGGATGAGCAGTTCTTC. This gives the protein CASSLDASSDEQFF.

The V call is TRBV14, the J call TRBJ2-7; TRBD1 might be the D (5 bases). CDR1 and CDR2 (germline): SGHDN, FVKESK. Trimming left V 7 bases short and J 0 bases short, with 16 bases between. The CDR3 consists of 15 residues. As DNA, the CDR3 is TGTGCCAGCACCCCGGTTCAGGACACCTCCTACGAGCAGTACTTC. Translation gives CASTPVQDTSYEQYF.

This clonotype was picked up a small number of times. The rearrangement links TRBV7-9 to TRBJ2-6, with TRBD2 as a possible D gene (5 bases). V was trimmed by 5 bases and J by 4 bases, leaving 12 bases between them. The CDR3 loop spans 15 amino acids. Germline V gives CDR1 SEHNR, CDR2 FQNEAQ (reference sequence). In DNA form, the CDR3 reads TGTGCCAGCAGCCCTGGCCCGGGAGGGGCCAACGTCCTGACTTTC. It encodes CASSPGPGGANVLTF.

This clonotype has at least ten counts. This chain joins TRBV20-1 and TRBJ2-1; D perhaps matches TRBD2 (5 bases). Germline-derived CDR1 and CDR2 are DFQATT and SNEGSKA (reference sequence). Trimming left V 4 bases short and J 0 bases short, with 10 bases between. CDR3 length equals 14 residues. CDR3 amino acids: CSATRGSSYNEQFF. Here the CDR3 DNA reads TGCAGTGCTACCCGGGGAAGCTCCTACAATGAGCAGTTCTTC.

This clonotype showed up many times. The rearrangement links TRBV29-1 to TRBJ2-1; TRBD2 agrees at 10 bases. Germline-derived CDR1 and CDR2 are SQVTM and ANQGSEA. Losses at the gene ends were 7 bases for V and 9 bases for J; bases not matched to a gene: 15. This CDR3 is built from 15 residues. CDR3 in amino acids: CSAPSGSFGIGEQFF. DNA of the CDR3: TGCAGCGCTCCTAGCGGGAGTTTTGGTATCGGTGAGCAGTTCTTC.

Many counts were recorded for this clonotype. V usage is TRBV12-3 or TRBV12-4 and J usage is TRBJ1-2, with D maybe TRBD1 (5 bases). This CDR3 region has 14 residues. The ends were cut back, 6 bases at V and 5 bases at J, with 16 bases in the middle. The CDR3 DNA reads as TGTGCCAGCAGGCCGGTAGGGGCCGGTTATGGCTACACCTTC. This translates into CASRPVGAGYGYTF.

The chain joins TRBV7-9 to TRBJ2-1; 10 bases agree with TRBD2. The CDR3 has 16 residues. Germline V CDR1 and CDR2: SEHNR, FQNEAQ (reference sequence). The J segment lost 1 base and the V segment lost 2 bases, leaving 2 bases of the junction unmatched. Here the CDR3 reads CASSLSSGSSYNEQFF. In DNA, the CDR3 is TGTGCCAGCAGCTTATCTAGCGGGAGTTCCTACAATGAGCAGTTCTTC.

This clonotype was detected a few times. A much larger clone differs from this one at a single base, so this may be a read error. This chain uses TRBV3-1 with TRBJ2-7; D tentatively fits TRBD1 or TRBD2 (5 bases each). Germline V gives CDR1 LGHDT, CDR2 YNNKEL (reference sequence). The CDR3 loop spans 15 amino acids. The CDR3 DNA is TGTGCCTGCAGCCAGTTCCCGGGACCGGACTACGAGCAGTACTTC. Translating gives CACSQFPGPDYEQYF.